These 30 T cell receptor beta chains share one sample of origin, sequenced in a study of blood T cell repertoires in COVID-19. Profiled with immunoSEQ multiplex PCR; TCRdb holds only in-frame clones, not every one. The sample yields around 270,000 clones, about nine tenths seen once. The sequenced sample consisted of peripheral blood. The receptors were sampled from a man between 60 and 75 years old who had recovered from COVID-19.

This clone is a singleton in its sample. This sequence joins TRBV18 and TRBJ1-1, with 10 bases aligning to TRBD1. The CDR3 loop spans 16 amino acids. Germline V gives CDR1 KGHSH, CDR2 LQKENI. With V trimmed by 0 bases and J by 3 bases, 4 bases remained unmatched. The CDR3 DNA reads TGTGCCAGCTCACCACCCGACAGGGGGCGCTACACTGAAGCTTTCTTT. Translation: CASSPPDRGRYTEAFF. The whole variable domain, remainder taken from reference TRBV18 and TRBJ1-1, is NAGVMQNPRHLVRRRGQEARLRCSPMKGHSHVYWYRQLPEEGLKFMVYLQKENIIDESGMPKERFSAEFPKEGPSILRIQQVVRGDSAAYFCASSPPDRGRYTEAFFGQGTRLTVV.

V and J are TRBV9 and TRBJ1-4, with 7 bases that match TRBD1. This CDR3 comprises 16 residues. The germline gives CDR1 SGDLS, CDR2 YYNGEE. J gave up 7 bases and V 3 bases, and 12 bases lay outside the gene matches. CDR3 amino acids: CASSEGTTGWTEKLFF. In nucleotides, the CDR3 is TGTGCCAGCAGCGAAGGGACGACAGGGTGGACTGAAAAACTGTTTTTT.

The chain combines TRBV15 with TRBJ1-3; 7 bases fit TRBD1. The trim removed 2 bases at V and 4 bases at J, leaving 5 bases unmatched. In germline, CDR1 is LNHNV, CDR2 YYDKDF (reference sequence). The CDR3 has 15 residues. For the CDR3, the DNA is TGTGCCACCAGCAGAACACCGGGACAGGGAAACACCATATATTTT. It specifies CATSRTPGQGNTIYF.

This chain joins TRBV30 and TRBJ2-7; perhaps TRBD1 as D (5 bases). With 7 bases removed from V and 7 bases from J, the gap between germline ends came to 14 bases. Germline V gene lookup returns CDR1 GTSNPN and CDR2 SVGIG (reference sequence). The CDR3 runs to 11 residues. As DNA, the CDR3 is TGTGCCTCGGCAGGGCAGAGGGAGCAGTACTTC. Encoded protein: CASAGQREQYF.

This clone was observed a single time. The chain is built from TRBV6-5 and TRBJ2-2, with 7 bases matching TRBD1. The CDR3 spans 16 residues. Germline V gene data show CDR1 as MNHEY and CDR2 as SVGAGI. The ends lost 0 bases at V and 5 bases at J; junction bases unmatched: 6. CDR3 protein: CASSYSPTGRTGELFF. CDR3 DNA sequence: TGTGCCAGCAGTTACTCCCCGACAGGGAGAACCGGGGAGCTGTTTTTT.

This sequence joins TRBV7-2 and TRBJ2-5; D perhaps matches TRBD1 (5 bases). CDR1 SGHTA and CDR2 FQGNSA come from the germline V gene. The CDR3 length is 16 residues. Trimming left V 2 bases short and J 1 base short, with 14 bases between. CDR3 in DNA: TGTGCCAGCAGCTTAAACATCCTTGGGGCCCAAGAGACCCAGTACTTC. It translates to CASSLNILGAQETQYF.

The V and J genes are TRBV5-1 and TRBJ2-5; TRBD2 matches 8 bases. Germline CDR1 is SGHRS and CDR2 is YFSETQ. V trimming: 2 bases; J trimming: 5 bases; junction bases outside the gene matches: 8. There are 15 residues in the CDR3. CDR3 sequence reads: CASSFRGGGVETQYF. CDR3 nucleotides: TGCGCCAGCAGCTTCCGGGGGGGAGGTGTGGAGACCCAGTACTTC.

The V and J genes are TRBV13 and TRBJ2-2; perhaps TRBD2 as D (5 bases). Germline V gene lookup returns CDR1 PRHDT and CDR2 FYEKMQ (reference sequence). CDR3 size: 15 residues. V lost 5 bases and J 6 bases, leaving 16 bases between the germline ends. CDR3 DNA: TGTGCCAGCAGCCCTCCGGAGCGGCCCCCCGGGGAGCTGTTTTTT. Protein: CASSPPERPPGELFF.

This clone was seen more than once but under ten times. Other DNA sequences of this sample code for an identical CDR3. The chain combines TRBV9 with TRBJ1-5, with D perhaps TRBD1 (6 bases). Per germline, CDR1 SGDLS and CDR2 YYNGEE. V lost 4 bases to trimming and J lost 6 bases, with 14 bases between them. This CDR3 has 14 amino acids. The CDR3 loop reads CASSPGQLGQPQHF. The CDR3 DNA reads as TGTGCCAGCAGCCCCGGACAGTTGGGTCAGCCCCAGCATTTT.

The rearrangement joins TRBV3-1 (or the pseudogene TRBV3-2) to TRBJ2-2; TRBD2 aligns across 7 bases. Unmatched junction bases numbered 2, after V lost 1 base and J lost 3 bases. CDR3 length: 15 amino acids. Germline V gene sequence: CDR1 LGHDT, CDR2 YNNKEL (reference sequence). CDR3 protein: CASSQGRGYTGELFF. CDR3 coding DNA: TGTGCCAGCAGCCAAGGGCGGGGGTACACCGGGGAGCTGTTTTTT.

The chain links TRBV11-2 to TRBJ1-2, with TRBD1 matching 10 bases. The CDR3 is 15 amino acids. Germline loops: CDR1 SGHAT, CDR2 FQNNGV. The trim removed 6 bases at V and 8 bases at J, leaving 12 bases unmatched. CDR3 coding DNA: TGTGCCAGCAGACTATACGGGACAGGGGTGTTGGGCTACACCTTC. This codes for CASRLYGTGVLGYTF.

The chain is built from TRBV14 and TRBJ2-7; 7 bases are a match to TRBD1. The J segment lost 0 bases and the V segment lost 4 bases, leaving 9 bases of the junction unmatched. The CDR3 spans 16 residues. The germline CDR1 and CDR2 sequences are SGHDN and FVKESK. The CDR3, as DNA: TGTGCCAGCAGCCCAAACAGGGGCTTGAGCTCCTACGAGCAGTACTTC. It specifies CASSPNRGLSSYEQYF.

Here the CDR3 DNA reads TGTGCCAGCACCCTAGGACAGGCCAATGAGCAGTTCTTC. This gives the protein CASTLGQANEQFF. V and J are TRBV12-3 or TRBV12-4 and TRBJ2-1; the match to TRBD1 covers 7 bases. V shed 7 bases, J shed 6 bases, and the junction held 6 bases outside the gene matches. CDR3 length: 13 amino acids.

The rearrangement joins TRBV5-1 to TRBJ1-1; a weak D match, TRBD1 (5 bases). Deletions cut 4 bases from V and 0 bases from J, with 10 bases between. CDR1 and CDR2 (germline): SGHRS, YFSETQ. The length of the CDR3 is 14 residues. The chain's CDR3 is CASSTSTVNTEAFF. DNA of the CDR3: TGCGCCAGCAGCACCTCGACAGTGAACACTGAAGCTTTCTTT.

This chain connects TRBV7-2 to TRBJ2-7; D gene ambiguous. This CDR3 comprises 15 residues. Looked up from germline, CDR1 is SGHTA and CDR2 is FQGNSA. V lost 1 base to trimming and J lost 1 base, with 11 bases between them. The CDR3 nucleotides are TGTGCCAGCAGCTTAGGGGCAGCTTCATCCTACGAGCAGTACTTC. Translation gives CASSLGAASSYEQYF. The variable domain in full, completed from reference TRBV7-2 and TRBJ2-7, reads GAGVSQSPSNKVTEKGKDVELRCDPISGHTALYWYRQSLGQGLEFLIYFQGNSAPDKSGLPSDRFSAERTGGSVSTLTIQRTQQEDSAVYLCASSLGAASSYEQYFGPGTRLTVT.

The chain recombines TRBV10-3 with TRBJ1-1, with a possible D match to TRBD1 (6 bases). V was trimmed by 3 bases and J by 1 base, leaving 9 bases between them. CDR1 and CDR2 from the germline V gene are ENHRY and SYGVKD. The CDR3 covers 14 residues. The CDR3 sequence: CAISDRGGNTEAFF. The CDR3 DNA follows: TGTGCCATCAGTGATCGAGGGGGGAACACTGAAGCTTTCTTT.

CDR3 bases: TGTGCCAGCAGTTATGCCGGGACAGGGGTTGGCTACACCTTC. It encodes CASSYAGTGVGYTF. The V and J genes are TRBV7-9 and TRBJ1-2; TRBD1 aligns across 10 bases. Germline CDR1 is SEHNR and CDR2 is FQNEAQ (reference sequence). The CDR3 runs to 14 residues. Trimming cost V 6 bases and J 7 bases; bases outside gene matches: 8.

The J gene is TRBJ1-1, the V gene TRBV12-3 or TRBV12-4; D possibly corresponds to TRBD1 (5 bases). The CDR3 runs to 13 residues. Trimming pared 5 bases from V and 9 bases from J, leaving 16 bases between. The CDR3 sequence is CASSPATGLKAFF. For the CDR3, the DNA is TGTGCCAGCAGTCCCGCTACAGGCCTGAAAGCTTTCTTT.

V and J are TRBV6-5 and TRBJ1-5; D possibly corresponds to TRBD1 (6 bases). The CDR3 contains 15 residues. From germline, CDR1 is MNHEY and CDR2 SVGAGI. The V gene lost 5 bases and the J gene lost 0 bases, with 11 bases spanning the gap. The CDR3 spells CASSRTANSNQPQHF. For the CDR3, the DNA is TGTGCCAGCAGTCGGACAGCTAATAGCAATCAGCCCCAGCATTTT.

CDR3 loop: CASSPVGVASDGYTF. CDR3 DNA sequence: TGTGCCAGCTCACCAGTAGGGGTGGCCTCGGATGGCTACACCTTC. The chain links TRBV18 to TRBJ1-2; D possibly corresponds to TRBD1 (5 bases). The CDR3 loop spans 15 amino acids. With 2 bases removed from V and 6 bases from J, the gap between germline ends came to 16 bases. The germline gives CDR1 KGHSH, CDR2 LQKENI.

This clone showed up just a few times. The CDR3 loop reads CASSRDPQGVNSPLHF. CDR3 sequence (DNA): TGTGCCAGCAGTCGCGACCCACAGGGGGTAAATTCACCCCTCCACTTT. The V gene is TRBV6-6, the J gene TRBJ1-6, with 8 nucleotides matching TRBD1. V shed 5 bases and J 7 bases; nucleotides not matched to a gene: 10. Germline V gives CDR1 MNHNY, CDR2 SVGAGI (reference sequence). CDR3 length equals 16 residues.

This sequence joins TRBV7-9 and TRBJ2-7; 10 positions match TRBD1. This CDR3 spans 17 amino acids. Germline lookup yields CDR1 SEHNR and CDR2 FQNEAQ (reference sequence). Trimming at V came to 1 base and at J to 5 bases, leaving 11 bases not matched to a gene. Here the CDR3 reads CASSLVGTGQGKDEQYF. Here the CDR3 DNA reads TGTGCCAGCAGCTTAGTTGGGACGGGACAGGGGAAGGACGAGCAGTACTTC.

This sequence joins TRBV11-2 and TRBJ2-3, with 12 bases lining up with TRBD2. Per the germline V gene, CDR1 is SGHAT and CDR2 is FQNNGV. This CDR3 contains 15 residues. V lost 6 bases to trimming and J lost 3 bases; unmatched junction nucleotides: 4. This CDR3 is CASRFGLAGTDTQYF. In nucleotides, the CDR3 is TGTGCCAGCAGATTCGGACTAGCGGGGACAGATACGCAGTATTTT.

The genes are TRBV10-2 and TRBJ2-7; no clear D. Germline V gene lookup returns CDR1 WSHSY and CDR2 SAAADI. The CDR3 is made up of 14 amino acids. With 3 bases removed from V and 2 bases from J, the gap between germline ends came to 11 bases. CDR3 sequence: CASSDIPLTYEQYF. DNA of the CDR3: TGCGCCAGCAGTGATATCCCCCTTACCTACGAGCAGTACTTC.

The chain joins TRBV9 to TRBJ2-7; 7 bases fit TRBD1. The ends lost 4 bases at V and 2 bases at J; junction bases unmatched: 6. Per the germline V gene, CDR1 is SGDLS and CDR2 is YYNGEE. The CDR3 totals 14 residues. The CDR3 DNA reads as TGTGCCAGCAGCACCTGGGACAGCCCCTACGAGCAGTACTTC. As protein: CASSTWDSPYEQYF.

The genes are TRBV11-2 and TRBJ2-5, with 13 bases that match TRBD2. Germline CDR1 SGHAT, CDR2 FQNNGV. V was pared by 0 bases and J by 2 bases, with 9 bases of the junction left unmatched. This CDR3 is built from 19 residues. The CDR3 DNA follows: TGTGCCAGCAGCTTAGATGAGGGACTAGCGGGGCCCAGGCAAGAGACCCAGTACTTC. Its protein is CASSLDEGLAGPRQETQYF.

This clone turned up a few times. The CDR3 protein is CAWSPTGRDGYTF. In nucleotides, the CDR3 is TGTGCCTGGAGCCCAACAGGACGCGATGGCTACACCTTC. The genes are TRBV30 and TRBJ1-2; a weak D match, TRBD1 (5 bases). CDR3 length: 13 amino acids. Trimming shortened V by 3 bases and J by 6 bases, and 14 bases separated the two germline ends. Germline CDR1 and CDR2: GTSNPN and SVGIG (reference sequence).

This clone came up once. The gene calls are TRBV19 and TRBJ1-1; TRBD1 is a possible D gene (6 bases). The CDR3 loop spans 11 amino acids. Germline V lookup: CDR1 LNHDA, CDR2 SQIVND (reference sequence). V dropped 10 bases and J dropped 8 bases, with 14 bases sitting between them. CDR3 loop: CATLQGFEAFF. In DNA form, the CDR3 reads TGTGCCACACTACAGGGTTTCGAAGCTTTCTTT.

The chain joins TRBV5-6 to TRBJ1-1, with D uncertain. The CDR3 covers 16 residues. Germline CDR1 SGHDT, CDR2 YYEEEE. Trimming took off 4 bases at V and 4 bases at J, with 20 bases between the two ends. The CDR3, as DNA: TGTGCCAGCAGCCCCACATGGATCCCCCGGGGCACTGAAGCTTTCTTT. This translates into CASSPTWIPRGTEAFF.

CDR3 loop: CASSLGQNPTDNSPLHF. In nucleotides, the CDR3 is TGTGCCAGCAGTTTGGGACAGAACCCTACTGATAATTCACCCCTCCACTTT. This chain links TRBV27 with TRBJ1-6; 7 bases are a match to TRBD1. Trimming took 3 bases from V and 5 from J; bases not matched to a gene: 10. This CDR3 comprises 17 residues. Germline CDR1 is MNHEY and CDR2 is SMNVEV (reference sequence).